This TCR beta chain stems from a study of blood T cell repertoires in COVID-19. Within 2 weeks before study entry, exposed participants met a COVID-19 case. Data came from immunoSEQ multiplex PCR; TCRdb stores just in-frame clones and leaves some out. The sample has 250,000 to 400,000 clones, 85% seen once. The CDR3 length is 11 residues. Looked up from germline, CDR1 is DFQATT and CDR2 is SNEGSKA (reference sequence). V lost 8 bases, J lost 10 bases, and 16 bases lay in between. This chain links TRBV20-1 with TRBJ2-3, with a possible D match to TRBD2 (6 bases). The specimen sequenced was PBMCs or T cells enriched from blood (not recorded which). This sequence originates from a woman aged 30 to 39 who had been exposed to COVID-19. CDR3 amino acids: CSFARGNAQYF. The CDR3 nucleotides are TGCAGTTTCGCCCGGGGGAATGCGCAGTATTTT.